This TCR beta chain was sequenced in a study of blood T cells in healthy people across ages. Together with a sample-barcoded 5' primer, a J-beta primer mix was included in a second PCR lasting about 7 to 12 cycles. TCRdb called the 5' RACE reads again in MiXCR, with one record for every CDR3 protein. This table has around 800,000 distinct CDR3 sequences, around 24% appearing once. In addition, the sample was reused for a study of T cells of mothers and their children. From that second work: Over 8.5 million TCR beta CDR3 reads were obtained from each mother, and roughly 2.9 million from each child.

This sequence originates from a boy between 10 and 17 years old in good health. The sample taken for sequencing was blood.

The CDR3 coding sequence is TGTGCCAGCACCCACGAACAGGGGGCCTACGAGCAGTACTTC. Its translation is CASTHEQGAYEQYF. The V gene is TRBV6-6, the J gene TRBJ2-7; 8 positions match TRBD1. V dropped 7 bases and J dropped 2; count of bases not matched to a gene: 7. The CDR3 runs to 14 residues. CDR1 MNHNY and CDR2 SVGAGI come from the germline V gene (reference sequence).